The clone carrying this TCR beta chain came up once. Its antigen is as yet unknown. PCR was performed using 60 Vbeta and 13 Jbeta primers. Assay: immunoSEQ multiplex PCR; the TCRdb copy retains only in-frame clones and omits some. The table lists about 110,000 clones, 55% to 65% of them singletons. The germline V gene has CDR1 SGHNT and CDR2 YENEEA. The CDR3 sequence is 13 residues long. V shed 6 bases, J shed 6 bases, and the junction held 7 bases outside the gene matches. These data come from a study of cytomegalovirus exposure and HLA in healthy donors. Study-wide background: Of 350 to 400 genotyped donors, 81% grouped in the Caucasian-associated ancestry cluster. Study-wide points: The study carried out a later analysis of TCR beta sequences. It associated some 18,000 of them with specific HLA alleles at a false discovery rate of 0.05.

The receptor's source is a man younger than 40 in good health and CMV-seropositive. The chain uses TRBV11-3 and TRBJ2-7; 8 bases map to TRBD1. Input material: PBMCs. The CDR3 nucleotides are TGTGCCAGCAGAGACAGGGGAGATCGCGAGCAGTACTTC. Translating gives CASRDRGDREQYF.